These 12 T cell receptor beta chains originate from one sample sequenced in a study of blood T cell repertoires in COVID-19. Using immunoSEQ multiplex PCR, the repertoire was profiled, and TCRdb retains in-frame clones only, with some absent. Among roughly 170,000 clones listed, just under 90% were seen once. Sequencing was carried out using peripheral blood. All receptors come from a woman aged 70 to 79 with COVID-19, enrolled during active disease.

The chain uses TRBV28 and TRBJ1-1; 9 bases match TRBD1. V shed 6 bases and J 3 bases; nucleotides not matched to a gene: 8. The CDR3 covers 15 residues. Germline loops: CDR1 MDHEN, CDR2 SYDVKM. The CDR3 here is CASRGSTGGDTEAFF. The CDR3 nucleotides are TGTGCCAGCAGGGGATCGACAGGGGGGGACACTGAAGCTTTCTTT.

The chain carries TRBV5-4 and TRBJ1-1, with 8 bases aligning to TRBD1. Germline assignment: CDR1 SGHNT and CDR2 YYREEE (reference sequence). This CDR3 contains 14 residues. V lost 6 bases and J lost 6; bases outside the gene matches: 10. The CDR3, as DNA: TGTGCCAGCACTCCGGCAGGGGGCCTCCCTGAAGCTTTCTTT. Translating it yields CASTPAGGLPEAFF.

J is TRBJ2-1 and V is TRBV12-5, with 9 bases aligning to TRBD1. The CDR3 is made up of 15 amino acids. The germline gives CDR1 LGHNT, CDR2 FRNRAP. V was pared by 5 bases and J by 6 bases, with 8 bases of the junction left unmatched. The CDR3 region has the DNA TGTGCTAGTGGTATCGGGACAGGGTTGGGCAATGAGCAGTTCTTC. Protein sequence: CASGIGTGLGNEQFF.

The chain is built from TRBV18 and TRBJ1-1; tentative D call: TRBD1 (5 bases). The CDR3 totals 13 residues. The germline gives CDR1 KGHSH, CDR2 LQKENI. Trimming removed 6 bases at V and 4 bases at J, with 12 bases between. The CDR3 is CASSLRQLTEAFF. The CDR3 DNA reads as TGTGCCAGCTCTCTTCGACAGCTCACTGAAGCTTTCTTT.

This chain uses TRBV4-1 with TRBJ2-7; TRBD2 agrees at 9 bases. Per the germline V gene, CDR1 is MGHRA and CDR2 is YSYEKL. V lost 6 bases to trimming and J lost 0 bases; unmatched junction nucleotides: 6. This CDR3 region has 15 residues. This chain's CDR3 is CASRLAGVPSYEQYF. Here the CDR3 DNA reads TGCGCCAGCAGGTTAGCGGGAGTCCCCTCCTACGAGCAGTACTTC.

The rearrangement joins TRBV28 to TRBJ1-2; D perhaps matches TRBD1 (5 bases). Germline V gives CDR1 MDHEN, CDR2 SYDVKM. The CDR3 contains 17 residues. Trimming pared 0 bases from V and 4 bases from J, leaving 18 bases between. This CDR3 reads CASSLWQGGRDTYGYTF. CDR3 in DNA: TGTGCCAGCAGTTTATGGCAGGGAGGTCGAGACACCTATGGCTACACCTTC.

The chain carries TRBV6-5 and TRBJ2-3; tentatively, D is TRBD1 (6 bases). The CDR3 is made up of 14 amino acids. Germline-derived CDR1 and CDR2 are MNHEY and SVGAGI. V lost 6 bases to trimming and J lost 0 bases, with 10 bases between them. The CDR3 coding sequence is TGTGCCAGCAGGGACAGATCTAGCACAGATACGCAGTATTTT. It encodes CASRDRSSTDTQYF.

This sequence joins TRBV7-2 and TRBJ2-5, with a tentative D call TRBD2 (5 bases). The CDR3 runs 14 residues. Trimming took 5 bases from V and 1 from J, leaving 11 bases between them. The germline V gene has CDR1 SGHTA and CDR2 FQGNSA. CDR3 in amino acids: CASSRHRGQETQYF. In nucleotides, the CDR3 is TGTGCCAGCAGCCGCCATCGGGGCCAAGAGACCCAGTACTTC.

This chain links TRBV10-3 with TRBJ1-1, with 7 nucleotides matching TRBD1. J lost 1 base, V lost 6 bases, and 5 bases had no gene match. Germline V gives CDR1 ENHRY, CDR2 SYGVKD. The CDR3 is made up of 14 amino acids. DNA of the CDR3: TGTGCCATCAGCGAGGGACAGCAGAACACTGAAGCTTTCTTT. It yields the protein CAISEGQQNTEAFF.

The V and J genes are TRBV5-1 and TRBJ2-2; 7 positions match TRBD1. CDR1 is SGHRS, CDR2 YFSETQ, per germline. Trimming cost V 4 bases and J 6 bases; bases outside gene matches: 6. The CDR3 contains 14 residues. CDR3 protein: CASSRGQTPGELFF. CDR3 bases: TGCGCCAGCAGCCGGGGACAGACCCCCGGGGAGCTGTTTTTT.

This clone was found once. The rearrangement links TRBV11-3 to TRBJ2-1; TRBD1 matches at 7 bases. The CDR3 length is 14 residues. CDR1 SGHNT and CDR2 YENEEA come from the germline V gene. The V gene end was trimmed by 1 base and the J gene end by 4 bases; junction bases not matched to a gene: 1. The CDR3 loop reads CASSLAQGYNEQFF. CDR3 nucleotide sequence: TGTGCCAGCAGCTTAGCACAGGGGTACAATGAGCAGTTCTTC.

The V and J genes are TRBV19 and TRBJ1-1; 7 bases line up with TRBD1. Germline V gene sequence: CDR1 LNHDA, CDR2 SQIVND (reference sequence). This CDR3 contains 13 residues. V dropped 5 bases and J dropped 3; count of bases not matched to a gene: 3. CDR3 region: CASSVQGDTEAFF. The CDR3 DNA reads TGTGCCAGTAGTGTCCAGGGGGACACTGAAGCTTTCTTT.